The source of this TCR beta chain is a study of blood T cell repertoires in COVID-19. Overall study: Italy, Spain and the United States were the sources of the convalescent and acute COVID-19 samples. The cDNA or gDNA used as material had been derived from T cells, B-cell-depleted T cells, or PBMCs.

Authors' data handling: It was from reference gene primer amplification that nucleated cell counts were estimated. Assay used: immunoSEQ multiplex PCR; TCRdb lists only in-frame clones, some missing. V, J and clone size are those of that table, while D and trimming were read from the DNA. The sample consists of roughly 96,000 clones, about 80% of them appearing once. J was trimmed by 6 bases and V by 0 bases; bases with no gene match: 9. This CDR3 comprises 16 residues. In germline, CDR1 is SGHAT, CDR2 FQNNGV. V is TRBV11-2 and J is TRBJ1-2; 8 bases line up with TRBD1. Sequencing was done on a sample of peripheral blood. The clonotype was recovered from a man aged 55 to 70 with acute or convalescent COVID-19. For the CDR3, the DNA is TGTGCCAGCAGCTTAGATCCAGGGGGCGGTAAGAATGGCTACACCTTC. This gives the protein CASSLDPGGGKNGYTF.